The source of this T cell receptor (beta chain) is a study of T-cell reconstitution after alpha-beta-depleted transplantation in children. CDR1 is MGHRA and CDR2 is YSYEKL in the germline V gene. This CDR3 has 15 residues. Unique molecular identifiers were incorporated into the prepared TCRbeta library. Each CDR3 protein gets one entry after TCRdb re-called the PCR reads with MiXCR. The repertoire consists of 300,000 to 400,000 distinct CDR3 sequences, with 23% occurring once and the leading ten covering approximately 10%. Study-level points and caveats: After one year, T-cell counts and TCRbeta diversity mostly came from new T cells. Day-60 TCRbeta diversity that was high in some patients was derived from surviving recipient T cells and thymic progenitors.

About this clonotype itself: Antigen unknown. Germline and junction disagree at one end, which may indicate a read error.

This clonotype was sampled from a male patient aged 10 to 17 who had a stem cell transplant for acute lymphoblastic leukemia, so the T cells may come from the graft donor. Specimen: PBMCs, mostly from graft donor cells, collected 180 days after TCRalphabeta/CD19-depleted stem cell transplant. J is TRBJ2-7 and V is TRBV4-1; D is ambiguous. CDR3 bases: TGCGCCAGCAGCCAAGAAACCAGCGTCTCCTACGAGCAGCACTTC. Protein sequence: CASSQETSVSYEQHF.